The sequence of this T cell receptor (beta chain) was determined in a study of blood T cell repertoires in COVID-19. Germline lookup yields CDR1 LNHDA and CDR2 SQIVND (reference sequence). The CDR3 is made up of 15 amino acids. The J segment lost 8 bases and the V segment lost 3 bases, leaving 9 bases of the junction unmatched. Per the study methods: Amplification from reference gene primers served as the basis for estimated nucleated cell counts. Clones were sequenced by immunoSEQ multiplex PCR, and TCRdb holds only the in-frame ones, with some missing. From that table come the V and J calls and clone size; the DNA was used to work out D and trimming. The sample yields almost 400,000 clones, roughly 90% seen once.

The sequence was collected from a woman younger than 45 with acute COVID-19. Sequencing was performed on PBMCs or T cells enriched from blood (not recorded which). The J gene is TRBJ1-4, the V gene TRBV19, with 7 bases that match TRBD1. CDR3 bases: TGTGCCAGTAGTATCGAGGGGGCTGTAGAGGAAAAACTGTTTTTT. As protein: CASSIEGAVEEKLFF.